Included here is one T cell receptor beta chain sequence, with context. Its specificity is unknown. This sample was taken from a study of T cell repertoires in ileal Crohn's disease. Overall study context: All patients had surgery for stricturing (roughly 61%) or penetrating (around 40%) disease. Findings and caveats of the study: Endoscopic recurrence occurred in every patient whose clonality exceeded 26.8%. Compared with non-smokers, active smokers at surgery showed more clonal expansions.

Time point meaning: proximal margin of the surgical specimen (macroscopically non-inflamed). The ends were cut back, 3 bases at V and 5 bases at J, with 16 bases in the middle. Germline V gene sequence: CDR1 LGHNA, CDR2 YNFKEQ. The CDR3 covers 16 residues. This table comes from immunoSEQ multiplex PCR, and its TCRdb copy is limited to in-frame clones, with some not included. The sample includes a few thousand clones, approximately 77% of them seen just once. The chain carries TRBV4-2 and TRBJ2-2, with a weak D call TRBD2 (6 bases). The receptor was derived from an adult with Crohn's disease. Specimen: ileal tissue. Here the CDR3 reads CASSHTGVTETGELFF. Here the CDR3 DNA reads TGTGCCAGCAGCCATACGGGGGTCACCGAGACCGGGGAGCTGTTTTTT.